The clone carrying this T cell receptor (beta chain) was seen repeatedly, ten times or more. Its cognate antigen is unknown. The data belong to a study of T cells in Graves' hyperthyroidism and ophthalmopathy. Study observations and caveats: Appearing also in blood were most of the thyroid clonotypes expanded above 0.001.

TCR beta CDR3 sequences were amplified from RNA transcripts. First-round RT-PCR targeting the TCR CDR3 was performed with the HTBI primer set. A single record per CDR3 protein comes from TCRdb applying MiXCR to the multiplex PCR reads. The table lists 650,000 to 700,000 distinct CDR3 sequences, roughly 17% of them singletons, with roughly a sixth in the top ten. The CDR3 loop spans 11 amino acids. CDR1 and CDR2 from the germline V gene are MDHEN and SYDVKM. The ends were cut back, 3 bases at V and 7 bases at J, with 4 bases in the middle. Researchers defined stable Graves' hyperthyroidism as no ophthalmopathy progression within 18 months. The study excluded patients with uncontrolled infection, other autoimmune disease, pregnancy or lactation.

The chain combines TRBV28 with TRBJ2-1; no reliable D call. Sequenced sample: blood. This receptor was obtained from a man aged 50-59 years with Graves' hyperthyroidism. CDR3 loop: CASSLWNEQFF. The CDR3 DNA reads TGTGCCAGCAGTTTGTGGAATGAGCAGTTCTTC.